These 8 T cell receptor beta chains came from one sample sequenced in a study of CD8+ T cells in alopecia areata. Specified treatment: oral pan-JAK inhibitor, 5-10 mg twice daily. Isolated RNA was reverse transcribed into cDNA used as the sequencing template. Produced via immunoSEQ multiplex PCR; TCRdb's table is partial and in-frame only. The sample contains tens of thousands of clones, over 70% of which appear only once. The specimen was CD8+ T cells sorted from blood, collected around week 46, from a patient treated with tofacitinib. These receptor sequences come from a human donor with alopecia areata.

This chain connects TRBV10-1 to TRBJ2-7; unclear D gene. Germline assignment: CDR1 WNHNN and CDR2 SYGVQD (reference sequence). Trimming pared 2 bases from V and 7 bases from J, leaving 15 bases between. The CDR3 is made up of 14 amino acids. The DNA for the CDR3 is TGCGCCAGCAGTGAGGAGGTCGTTTCCACAGAGCAGTACTTC. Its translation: CASSEEVVSTEQYF.

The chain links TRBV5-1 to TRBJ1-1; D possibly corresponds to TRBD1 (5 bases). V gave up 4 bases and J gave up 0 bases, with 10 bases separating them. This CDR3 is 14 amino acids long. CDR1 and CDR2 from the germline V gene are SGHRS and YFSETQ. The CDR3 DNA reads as TGCGCCAGCAGCGTAAGGGGAATGAACACTGAAGCTTTCTTT. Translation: CASSVRGMNTEAFF.

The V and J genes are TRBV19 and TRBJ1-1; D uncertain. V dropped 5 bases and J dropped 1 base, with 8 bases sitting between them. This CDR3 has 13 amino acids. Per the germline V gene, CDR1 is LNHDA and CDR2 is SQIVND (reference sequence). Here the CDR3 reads CASSAGQNTEAFF. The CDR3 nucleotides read TGTGCCAGTAGTGCGGGCCAGAACACTGAAGCTTTCTTT.

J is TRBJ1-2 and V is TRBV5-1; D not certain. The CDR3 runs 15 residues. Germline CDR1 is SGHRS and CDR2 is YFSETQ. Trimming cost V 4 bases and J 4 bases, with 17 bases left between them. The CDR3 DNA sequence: TGCGCCAGCAGCCATACAGAGAAAGGAATCTATGGCTACACCTTC. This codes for CASSHTEKGIYGYTF.

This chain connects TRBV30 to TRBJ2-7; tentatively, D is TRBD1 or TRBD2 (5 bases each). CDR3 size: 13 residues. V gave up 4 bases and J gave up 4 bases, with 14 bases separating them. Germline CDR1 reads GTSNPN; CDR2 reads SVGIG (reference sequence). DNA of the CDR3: TGTGCCTGGACTCTGGGGGTCGGTTACGAGCAGTACTTC. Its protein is CAWTLGVGYEQYF.

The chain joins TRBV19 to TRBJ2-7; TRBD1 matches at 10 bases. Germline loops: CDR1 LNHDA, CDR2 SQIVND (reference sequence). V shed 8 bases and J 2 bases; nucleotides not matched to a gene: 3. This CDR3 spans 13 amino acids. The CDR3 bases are TGTGCCAGTCACGGACAGGGGGCCTACGAGCAGTACTTC. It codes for CASHGQGAYEQYF.

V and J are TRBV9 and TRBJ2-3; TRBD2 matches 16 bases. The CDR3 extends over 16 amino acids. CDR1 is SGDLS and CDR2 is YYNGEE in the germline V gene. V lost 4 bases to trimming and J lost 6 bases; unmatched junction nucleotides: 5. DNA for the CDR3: TGTGCCAGCAGCATTGGGACTAGCGGGGGGGCCGATACGCAGTATTTT. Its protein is CASSIGTSGGADTQYF. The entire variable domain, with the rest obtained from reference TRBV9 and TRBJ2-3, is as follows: DSGVTQTPKHLITATGQRVTLRCSPRSGDLSVYWYQQSLDQGLQFLIQYYNGEERAKGNILERFSAQQFPDLHSELNLSSLELGDSALYFCASSIGTSGGADTQYFGPGTRLTVL.

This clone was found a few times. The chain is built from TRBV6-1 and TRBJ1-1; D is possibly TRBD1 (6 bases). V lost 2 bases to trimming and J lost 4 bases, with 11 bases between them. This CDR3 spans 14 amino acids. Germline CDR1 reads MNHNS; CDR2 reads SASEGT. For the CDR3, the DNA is TGTGCCAGCAGTGAACACAGGGTAGGCACTGAAGCTTTCTTT. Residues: CASSEHRVGTEAFF.